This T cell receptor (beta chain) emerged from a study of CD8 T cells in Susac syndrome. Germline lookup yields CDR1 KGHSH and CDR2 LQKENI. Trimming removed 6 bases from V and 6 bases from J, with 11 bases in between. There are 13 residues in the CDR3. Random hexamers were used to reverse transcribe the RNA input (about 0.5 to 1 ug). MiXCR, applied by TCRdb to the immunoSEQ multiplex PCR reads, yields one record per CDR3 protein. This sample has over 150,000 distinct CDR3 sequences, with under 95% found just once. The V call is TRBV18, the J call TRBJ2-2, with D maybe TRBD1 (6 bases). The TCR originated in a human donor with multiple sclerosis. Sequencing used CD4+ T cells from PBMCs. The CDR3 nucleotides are TGTGCCAGCTCTCGGGACACCCCCGGGGAGCTGTTTTTT. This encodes CASSRDTPGELFF.